Below, 14 T cell receptor beta chains from the same sample are listed, as sequenced in a study of cytomegalovirus exposure and HLA in healthy donors. Amplification used 60 Vbeta primers and 13 Jbeta primers. Repertoires were generated with immunoSEQ multiplex PCR, while TCRdb's copy carries only in-frame clones and drops some. The repertoire consists of around 130,000 clones, with just under 80% occurring once and the leading ten covering about 1.7%. The sequenced material came from PBMCs. The receptors shown here come from a woman between 40 and 50 years old in good health and CMV-seronegative.

This clone was observed a single time. CDR3 sequence: CASNLGTGGYGYTF. The CDR3 DNA reads TGCGCCAGCAACCTAGGGACAGGGGGGTATGGCTACACCTTC. The gene calls are TRBV10-2 and TRBJ1-2, with TRBD1 identical over 11 bases. Germline assignment: CDR1 WSHSY and CDR2 SAAADI. CDR3 size: 14 residues. Trimming removed 7 bases from V and 5 bases from J; junction bases left unmatched: 6.

The rearrangement joins TRBV19 to TRBJ2-1, with 8 bases that match TRBD2. The germline V gene has CDR1 LNHDA and CDR2 SQIVND (reference sequence). V lost 2 bases and J lost 13; bases outside the gene matches: 10. This CDR3 is 14 amino acids long. CDR3 in amino acids: CASSITGGPMEQFF. DNA for the CDR3: TGTGCCAGTAGTATAACGGGGGGGCCGATGGAACAGTTCTTC.

V is TRBV20-1 and J is TRBJ2-5; no reliable D call. Germline loops: CDR1 DFQATT, CDR2 SNEGSKA (reference sequence). The V end lost 5 bases, the J end lost 2 bases, and 6 bases lay between the germline ends. This CDR3 spans 11 amino acids. In DNA, the CDR3 is TGCAGTGCTGGCCCGCAAGAGACCCAGTACTTC. It translates to CSAGPQETQYF.

This rearrangement joins TRBV19 to TRBJ2-4, with D hard to call. The CDR3 is 13 amino acids. V dropped 3 bases and J dropped 5 bases, with 8 bases sitting between them. Germline V gene data show CDR1 as LNHDA and CDR2 as SQIVND (reference sequence). The CDR3 sequence: CASSMSAQNIQYF. The CDR3 coding sequence is TGTGCCAGTAGTATGAGCGCCCAAAACATTCAGTACTTC.

The chain links TRBV9 to TRBJ2-3, with 9 bases lining up with TRBD2. Trimming cost V 3 bases and J 2 bases; bases outside gene matches: 7. The CDR3 runs to 16 residues. Germline CDR1 and CDR2: SGDLS and YYNGEE. The CDR3 nucleotides read TGTGCCAGCAGCGCCCGAGTAGCGGGGGTCACAGATACGCAGTATTTT. Translating gives CASSARVAGVTDTQYF.

This clone has a handful of counts. The rearrangement uses TRBV4-3 and TRBJ2-7; TRBD2 aligns across 11 bases. The CDR3 totals 16 residues. Germline CDR1 reads LGHNA; CDR2 reads YSLEER. J gave up 2 bases and V 0 bases, and 3 bases lay outside the gene matches. CDR3 amino acids: CASSQDIAGGTYEQYF. For the CDR3, the DNA is TGCGCCAGCAGCCAAGACATAGCGGGGGGGACCTACGAGCAGTACTTC.

J is TRBJ2-3 and V is TRBV11-3; D is unclear. Germline values: CDR1 SGHNT, CDR2 YENEEA. Trimming cost V 1 base and J 5 bases, with 7 bases left between them. The CDR3 extends over 13 amino acids. This CDR3 is CASSLVHRDTQYF. The DNA for the CDR3 is TGTGCCAGCAGCTTAGTACATCGAGATACGCAGTATTTT. Together with reference TRBV11-3 and TRBJ2-3, the CDR3 gives the full variable domain: EAGVVQSPRYKIIEKKQPVAFWCNPISGHNTLYWYLQNLGQGPELLIRYENEEAVDDSQLPKDRFSAERLKGVDSTLKIQPAELGDSAVYLCASSLVHRDTQYFGPGTRLTVL.

J is TRBJ1-4 and V is TRBV28, with D perhaps TRBD1 (5 bases). The CDR3 runs to 17 residues. Germline CDR1 reads MDHEN; CDR2 reads SYDVKM. V was shortened by 6 bases and J by 4 bases, with 21 bases between the two germline ends. This CDR3 reads CASRASPGYVGNEKLFF. CDR3 DNA sequence: TGTGCCAGCAGAGCCTCTCCAGGGTACGTGGGTAATGAAAAACTGTTTTTT.

The chain joins TRBV5-1 to TRBJ1-1; D possibly corresponds to TRBD1 (6 bases). Germline V gene lookup returns CDR1 SGHRS and CDR2 YFSETQ. This CDR3 has 14 amino acids. Deletions cut 4 bases from V and 0 bases from J, with 10 bases between. CDR3 loop: CASSVEGVNTEAFF. In DNA, the CDR3 is TGCGCCAGCAGCGTTGAGGGGGTGAACACTGAAGCTTTCTTT.

The rearrangement links TRBV27 to TRBJ2-6; perhaps TRBD2 as D (5 bases). The CDR3 loop spans 16 amino acids. V dropped 5 bases and J dropped 0 bases, with 11 bases sitting between them. CDR1 is MNHEY, CDR2 SMNVEV, per germline (reference sequence). The CDR3 sequence: CASSRRRPSGANVLTF. The CDR3 region has the DNA TGTGCCAGCAGTCGTAGGAGGCCCTCTGGGGCCAACGTCCTGACTTTC.

This rearrangement joins TRBV9 to TRBJ2-1, with TRBD2 identical over 13 bases. The CDR3 sequence is 15 residues long. J gave up 7 bases and V 4 bases, and 5 bases lay outside the gene matches. Germline CDR1 SGDLS, CDR2 YYNGEE. The chain's CDR3 is CASSTLAGGPNEQFF. DNA for the CDR3: TGTGCCAGCAGCACACTAGCGGGGGGGCCGAATGAGCAGTTCTTC.

This chain joins TRBV21-1 and TRBJ2-7; TRBD1, the D gene given by the table, was not confirmed from the DNA. TRBV21-1 is labeled a pseudogene. CDR3 length: 15 amino acids. The CDR3 nucleotides read TGTGCCAGCAGCCCCCGGACAGTGCGGCCCTACGAGCAGTACTTC. Protein sequence: CASSPRTVRPYEQYF.

As DNA, the CDR3 is TGTGCCAGCAGTGAAGTAAGGAGGGCGGGGGTAGCAGGGACCGGCTATGAGCAGTTCTTC. This codes for CASSEVRRAGVAGTGYEQFF. The chain is built from TRBV6-1 and TRBJ2-1; 7 nucleotides line up with TRBD2. Trimming took 1 base from V and 8 from J; bases not matched to a gene: 23. The CDR3 is 20 residues long. CDR1 is MNHNS and CDR2 is SASEGT in the germline V gene.

V is TRBV6-1 and J is TRBJ1-4; unclear D gene. The CDR3 length is 15 residues. CDR1 and CDR2 (germline): MNHNS, SASEGT. V was trimmed by 2 bases and J by 6 bases, leaving 13 bases between them. This CDR3 is CASSERLREDEKLFF. The CDR3 bases are TGTGCCAGCAGTGAAAGGCTACGGGAGGATGAAAAACTGTTTTTT.